Below are 25 T cell receptor beta chains sequenced from a single sample in a study of T cell responses to AZD1222 COVID-19 vaccine. Profiled with immunoSEQ multiplex PCR; TCRdb holds only in-frame clones, not every one. The sample includes around 120,000 clones, around 84% of them seen just once. Source: peripheral blood, taken 28 days after the second AZD1222 dose. The receptors come from an adult who received the AZD1222 COVID-19 vaccine.

V usage is TRBV5-1 and J usage is TRBJ2-3; TRBD2 matches at 12 bases. After removal of 4 bases from V and 6 bases from J, the junction contained 18 bases not matched to a gene. In germline, CDR1 is SGHRS, CDR2 YFSETQ. This CDR3 region has 19 residues. The CDR3 loop is CASSRRRASGRASPDTQYF. The CDR3 DNA reads TGCGCCAGCAGCCGACGGAGGGCTAGCGGGAGGGCGTCTCCGGATACGCAGTATTTT. The full variable domain, with the rest looked up from reference TRBV5-1 and TRBJ2-3, is KAGVTQTPRYLIKTRGQQVTLSCSPISGHRSVSWYQQTPGQGLQFLFEYFSETQRNKGNFPGRFSGRQFSNSRSEMNVSTLELGDSALYLCASSRRRASGRASPDTQYFGPGTRLTVL.

As DNA, the CDR3 is TGTGCCAGCAGCGTAGGCCAGCGGGGGGGCCTAGAGACCCAGTACTTC. It is translated as CASSVGQRGGLETQYF. The chain employs TRBV9 and TRBJ2-5, with 10 bases lining up with TRBD2. The germline V gene encodes CDR1 SGDLS and CDR2 YYNGEE. V lost 0 bases, J lost 4 bases, and 6 bases stayed unmatched. The CDR3 loop spans 16 amino acids.

CDR3 DNA: TGTGCCAGCAGTCCCCGCGCTAGCGGATTCGTCGGGGAGCTGTTTTTT. Residues: CASSPRASGFVGELFF. The rearrangement uses TRBV28 and TRBJ2-2; 7 nucleotides agree with TRBD2. Germline CDR1 reads MDHEN; CDR2 reads SYDVKM. CDR3 length: 16 amino acids. Germline trimming cut 5 bases from V and 7 bases from J; bases unmatched to any gene: 13.

The J gene is TRBJ1-6, the V gene TRBV19; D is perhaps TRBD1 (6 bases). Trimming pared 3 bases from V and 8 bases from J, leaving 17 bases between. Per germline, CDR1 LNHDA and CDR2 SQIVND (reference sequence). The CDR3 totals 16 residues. The CDR3 DNA reads TGTGCCAGTAGTATGGGGGACATACCTGTTGATTCACCCCTCCACTTT. It translates to CASSMGDIPVDSPLHF.

The chain uses TRBV9 and TRBJ2-1, with 8 bases that match TRBD1. Trimming took 4 bases from V and 2 from J; bases not matched to a gene: 2. Germline loops: CDR1 SGDLS, CDR2 YYNGEE. There are 14 residues in the CDR3. The CDR3 sequence is CASSQDRAYNEQFF. The CDR3 DNA sequence: TGTGCCAGCAGCCAGGACAGGGCCTACAATGAGCAGTTCTTC.

V gene TRBV2 combines with J gene TRBJ2-2; 9 bases align to TRBD2. This CDR3 contains 14 residues. J lost 2 bases, V lost 7 bases, and 2 bases had no gene match. CDR1 and CDR2 from the germline V gene are SNHLY and FYNNEI. The CDR3 loop reads CASKLAGNTGELFF. The CDR3 nucleotides read TGTGCCAGCAAGCTAGCGGGAAACACCGGGGAGCTGTTTTTT.

The V gene is TRBV4-1, the J gene TRBJ2-7; weak D call: TRBD1 (6 bases). The CDR3 length is 14 residues. Per the germline V gene, CDR1 is MGHRA and CDR2 is YSYEKL. V lost 0 bases, J lost 2 bases, and 8 bases lay in between. This chain's CDR3 is CASSQESGAYEQYF. CDR3 DNA sequence: TGCGCCAGCAGCCAAGAGTCAGGGGCCTACGAGCAGTACTTC.

This clone came up once. CDR3 nucleotide sequence: TGTGCCAGCAGCGGTCCTAGGAGCGGGAGTGAAGAGACCCAGTACTTC. As protein: CASSGPRSGSEETQYF. The J gene is TRBJ2-5, the V gene TRBV9; TRBD2 agrees at 8 bases. The trim removed 3 bases at V and 3 bases at J, leaving 10 bases unmatched. The CDR3 totals 16 residues. The germline CDR1 and CDR2 sequences are SGDLS and YYNGEE. Looking up the rest from reference TRBV9 and TRBJ2-5 gives the full variable domain: DSGVTQTPKHLITATGQRVTLRCSPRSGDLSVYWYQQSLDQGLQFLIQYYNGEERAKGNILERFSAQQFPDLHSELNLSSLELGDSALYFCASSGPRSGSEETQYFGPGTRLLVL.

This clone was counted a single time. This chain uses TRBV7-3 with TRBJ2-2; 7 nucleotides align to TRBD1. CDR3 size: 15 residues. The V gene end was trimmed by 1 base and the J gene end by 4 bases; junction bases not matched to a gene: 3. Germline CDR1 and CDR2: SGHTA and FQGTGA. CDR3 amino acids: CASSLKTGFTGELFF. For the CDR3, the DNA is TGTGCCAGCAGCTTAAAGACAGGGTTCACCGGGGAGCTGTTTTTT. The variable domain in full, with the rest retrieved from reference TRBV7-3 and TRBJ2-2, is GAGVSQTPSNKVTEKGKYVELRCDPISGHTALYWYRQSLGQGPEFLIYFQGTGAADDSGLPNDRFFAVRPEGSVSTLKIQRTERGDSAVYLCASSLKTGFTGELFFGEGSRLTVL.

J is TRBJ1-6 and V is TRBV27; the D is unclear. The germline V gene encodes CDR1 MNHEY and CDR2 SMNVEV (reference sequence). The CDR3 runs 13 residues. Trimming removed 4 bases from V and 6 bases from J, with 7 bases in between. The CDR3 nucleotides read TGTGCCAGCAGTTGGCAGTCTAATTCACCCCTCCACTTT. It yields the protein CASSWQSNSPLHF.

The chain couples TRBV7-2 to TRBJ2-1; 9 nucleotides line up with TRBD2. The ends lost 8 bases at V and 7 bases at J; junction bases unmatched: 6. The germline V gene encodes CDR1 SGHTA and CDR2 FQGNSA. The CDR3 runs 13 residues. CDR3 region: CASASGRRNEQFF. The CDR3, as DNA: TGTGCCAGCGCGAGCGGGAGGCGTAATGAGCAGTTCTTC. The full variable domain, its missing parts supplied by reference TRBV7-2 and TRBJ2-1, is GAGVSQSPSNKVTEKGKDVELRCDPISGHTALYWYRQSLGQGLEFLIYFQGNSAPDKSGLPSDRFSAERTGGSVSTLTIQRTQQEDSAVYLCASASGRRNEQFFGPGTRLTVL.

V and J are TRBV7-8 and TRBJ1-2; a weak D match, TRBD1 (5 bases). V was pared by 4 bases and J by 0 bases, with 9 bases between. CDR3 length equals 14 residues. CDR1 and CDR2 from the germline V gene are SGHVS and FQNEAQ. Written as DNA, the CDR3 is TGTGCCAGCAGCTGGGGGTGGACTAACTATGGCTACACCTTC. Protein sequence: CASSWGWTNYGYTF. Full variable domain (rest looked up from reference TRBV7-8 and TRBJ1-2): GAGVSQSPRYKVAKRGQDVALRCDPISGHVSLFWYQQALGQGPEFLTYFQNEAQLDKSGLPSDRFFAERPEGSVSTLKIQRTQQEDSAVYLCASSWGWTNYGYTFGSGTRLTVV.

This clone was detected only once. The chain links TRBV4-3 to TRBJ2-7, with a weak D call TRBD2 (5 bases). V lost 0 bases to trimming and J lost 4 bases, with 16 bases between them. The CDR3 runs to 16 residues. Germline V gives CDR1 LGHNA, CDR2 YSLEER. This chain's CDR3 is CASSQDRGGADYEQYF. CDR3 nucleotide sequence: TGCGCCAGCAGCCAAGATCGGGGTGGAGCTGATTACGAGCAGTACTTC.

This chain connects TRBV6-6 to TRBJ2-5, with 10 bases lining up with TRBD2. CDR1 is MNHNY, CDR2 SVGAGI, per germline (reference sequence). The CDR3 consists of 16 residues. With V trimmed by 2 bases and J by 5 bases, 8 bases remained unmatched. Here the CDR3 DNA reads TGTGCCAGCAGTTACGAGCGGGGGGGCCTAAAGGAGACCCAGTACTTC. It yields the protein CASSYERGGLKETQYF.

The rearrangement joins TRBV2 to TRBJ1-5; D is perhaps TRBD1 (5 bases). Per the germline V gene, CDR1 is SNHLY and CDR2 is FYNNEI. V lost 5 bases and J 4 bases, leaving 15 bases between the germline ends. The CDR3 sequence is 15 residues long. As DNA, the CDR3 is TGTGCCAGCAGTCTCCAGGGACCCCTTAATCAGCCCCAGCATTTT. This sequence encodes CASSLQGPLNQPQHF.

The V and J genes are TRBV7-5 and TRBJ2-2; TRBD1 reflects the table's D call only, with no check against the DNA. TRBV7-5 counts as a pseudogene. The CDR3 runs 15 residues. CDR3 nucleotide sequence: TGTGTCAGAAGCATTCTGGCAGGGGGCACCGGGGAGCTGTTTTTT. Amino acid sequence: CVRSILAGGTGELFF.

The chain couples TRBV6-5 to TRBJ2-1, with D possibly being TRBD1 or TRBD2 (5 bases each). The CDR3 consists of 14 residues. Germline loops: CDR1 MNHEY, CDR2 SVGAGI. The V end lost 7 bases, the J end lost 2 bases, and 12 bases lay between the germline ends. CDR3: CASMGEGPYNEQFF. DNA for the CDR3: TGTGCCAGCATGGGGGAAGGACCCTACAATGAGCAGTTCTTC.

This clone showed up just once. This chain links TRBV23-1 with TRBJ2-4; 8 bases line up with TRBD1. TRBV23-1 is reported as an ORF; its role is uncertain. The CDR3 is made up of 13 amino acids. V shed 5 bases and J 8 bases; nucleotides not matched to a gene: 5. The CDR3 is CASSKDRADIQYF. The DNA for the CDR3 is TGCGCCAGCAGTAAGGACAGGGCGGACATTCAGTACTTC.

This chain links TRBV5-4 with TRBJ1-1; D ambiguous. The length of the CDR3 is 13 residues. The germline gives CDR1 SGHNT, CDR2 YYREEE (reference sequence). The V end lost 4 bases, the J end lost 8 bases, and 15 bases lay between the germline ends. The CDR3 DNA reads TGTGCCAGCAGCGAGACCAATGGGGTGGAAGCTTTCTTT. As protein: CASSETNGVEAFF. The complete variable domain, with remaining parts taken from reference TRBV5-4 and TRBJ1-1, reads ETGVTQSPTHLIKTRGQQVTLRCSSQSGHNTVSWYQQALGQGPQFIFQYYREEENGRGNFPPRFSGLQFPNYSSELNVNALELDDSALYLCASSETNGVEAFFGQGTRLTVV.

The DNA of the CDR3 is TGTGCCAGCAGCGTTTATGGCTCCGGGGGGCGCGGCTACACCTTC. Translation gives CASSVYGSGGRGYTF. V usage is TRBV9 and J usage is TRBJ1-2; D possibly corresponds to TRBD1 (6 bases). V was trimmed by 2 bases and J by 8 bases, leaving 19 bases between them. Germline loops: CDR1 SGDLS, CDR2 YYNGEE. CDR3 length equals 15 residues.

CDR3 residues: CASSLGGTSNQPQHF. The DNA for the CDR3 is TGTGCCAGCAGCTTAGGGGGGACGAGCAATCAGCCCCAGCATTTT. The chain has TRBV11-2 and TRBJ1-5, with D tentatively TRBD1 (5 bases). Germline CDR1 and CDR2: SGHAT and FQNNGV. CDR3 length: 15 residues. Trimming left V 1 base short and J 1 base short, with 8 bases between.

J is TRBJ2-7 and V is TRBV18; 7 bases are a match to TRBD2. Trimming cost V 8 bases and J 0 bases; bases outside gene matches: 7. CDR3 length: 14 residues. From germline, CDR1 is KGHSH and CDR2 LQKENI. The CDR3 protein is CASQGLADSYEQYF. The CDR3 DNA is TGTGCCAGCCAAGGCCTAGCGGACTCCTACGAGCAGTACTTC.

This clone was observed a handful of times. Other DNA sequences in the same sample also yield this CDR3. The chain uses TRBV20-1 and TRBJ1-3; no clear D. In germline, CDR1 is DFQATT, CDR2 SNEGSKA (reference sequence). The CDR3 loop spans 11 amino acids. V was pared by 7 bases and J by 0 bases, with 4 bases between. The CDR3 protein is CSGGSGNTIYF. CDR3 DNA: TGCAGTGGCGGCTCTGGAAACACCATATATTTT.

This sequence joins TRBV29-1 and TRBJ1-2; unclear D gene. V was shortened by 4 bases and J by 7 bases, with 16 bases between the two germline ends. The length of the CDR3 is 13 residues. The germline V gene has CDR1 SQVTM and CDR2 ANQGSEA. CDR3 coding DNA: TGCAGCGTTGTGCCGGGCGGGGAGAGTGGCTACACCTTC. Protein product: CSVVPGGESGYTF.

V gene TRBV6-5 combines with J gene TRBJ1-3, with a tentative D call TRBD1 (5 bases). The CDR3 extends over 15 amino acids. Trimming pared 6 bases from V and 2 bases from J, leaving 14 bases between. CDR1 and CDR2 from the germline V gene are MNHEY and SVGAGI. This chain's CDR3 is CASRDQGGTGNTIYF. DNA for the CDR3: TGTGCCAGCAGGGACCAGGGCGGCACTGGAAACACCATATATTTT.